This T cell receptor beta chain was sequenced during a study of blood T cell repertoires in COVID-19. Study as a whole: Both acute and convalescent COVID-19 samples were obtained from the United States, Italy and Spain.

The assay was immunoSEQ multiplex PCR, and TCRdb's table has in-frame clones only and misses some. The data contain approximately 100,000 clones, approximately 90% of them singletons. CDR1 and CDR2 from the germline V gene are SGHDN and FVKESK. The CDR3 is 16 amino acids. After removal of 8 bases from V and 5 bases from J, the junction contained 15 bases not matched to a gene. This clonotype originated in a human donor in a cohort sampled during active COVID-19. The sample taken for sequencing was peripheral blood. The chain couples TRBV14 to TRBJ2-3; 8 bases fit TRBD2. CDR3 in amino acids: CASGPSGFNGGDTQYF. Written as DNA, the CDR3 is TGTGCCAGCGGACCTAGCGGGTTCAACGGGGGAGATACGCAGTATTTT.